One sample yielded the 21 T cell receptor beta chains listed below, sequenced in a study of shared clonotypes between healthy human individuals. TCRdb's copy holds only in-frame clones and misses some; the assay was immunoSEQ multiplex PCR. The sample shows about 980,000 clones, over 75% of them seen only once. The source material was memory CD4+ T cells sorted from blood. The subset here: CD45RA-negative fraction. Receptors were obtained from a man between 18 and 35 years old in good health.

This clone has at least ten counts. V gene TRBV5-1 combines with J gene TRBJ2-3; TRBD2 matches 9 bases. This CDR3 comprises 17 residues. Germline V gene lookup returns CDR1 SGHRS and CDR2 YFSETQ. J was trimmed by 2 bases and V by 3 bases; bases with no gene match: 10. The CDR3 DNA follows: TGCGCCAGCAGCTCTCAATCTAGCGGGGCCGTCACAGATACGCAGTATTTT. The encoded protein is CASSSQSSGAVTDTQYF. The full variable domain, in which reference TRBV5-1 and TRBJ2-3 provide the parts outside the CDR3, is KAGVTQTPRYLIKTRGQQVTLSCSPISGHRSVSWYQQTPGQGLQFLFEYFSETQRNKGNFPGRFSGRQFSNSRSEMNVSTLELGDSALYLCASSSQSSGAVTDTQYFGPGTRLTVL.

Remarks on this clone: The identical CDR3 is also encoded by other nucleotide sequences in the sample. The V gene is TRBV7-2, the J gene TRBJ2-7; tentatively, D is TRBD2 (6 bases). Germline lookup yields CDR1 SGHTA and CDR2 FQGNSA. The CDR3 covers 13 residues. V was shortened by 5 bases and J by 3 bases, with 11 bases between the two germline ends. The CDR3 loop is CASSLTGGYEQYF. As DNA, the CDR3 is TGTGCCAGCAGCCTAACCGGGGGCTACGAGCAGTACTTC.

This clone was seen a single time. CDR3 sequence (DNA): TGTGCCAGCAGCCCGGGGGGCCCCACAGATACGCAGTATTTT. It encodes CASSPGGPTDTQYF. The chain carries TRBV7-2 and TRBJ2-3, with D perhaps TRBD2 (7 bases). The CDR3 extends over 14 amino acids. Germline CDR1 and CDR2: SGHTA and FQGNSA. Trimming removed 5 bases at V and 2 bases at J, with 11 bases between. Full variable domain (rest looked up from reference TRBV7-2 and TRBJ2-3): GAGVSQSPSNKVTEKGKDVELRCDPISGHTALYWYRQSLGQGLEFLIYFQGNSAPDKSGLPSDRFSAERTGGSVSTLTIQRTQQEDSAVYLCASSPGGPTDTQYFGPGTRLTVL.

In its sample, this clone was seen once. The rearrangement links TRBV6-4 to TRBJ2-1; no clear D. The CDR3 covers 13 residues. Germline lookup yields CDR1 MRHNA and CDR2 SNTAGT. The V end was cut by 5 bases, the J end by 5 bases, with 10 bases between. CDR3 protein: CASSLRNNNEQFF. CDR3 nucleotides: TGTGCCAGCAGTCTAAGGAATAACAATGAGCAGTTCTTC.

CDR3 in amino acids: CASKPTSGSTGELFF. The CDR3 region has the DNA TGTGCCAGCAAGCCGACTAGCGGGTCCACCGGGGAGCTGTTTTTT. This sequence joins TRBV6-5 and TRBJ2-2, with 10 positions matching TRBD2. The germline V gene has CDR1 MNHEY and CDR2 SVGAGI. The CDR3 is 15 residues long. V lost 7 bases, J lost 4 bases, and 6 bases stayed unmatched.

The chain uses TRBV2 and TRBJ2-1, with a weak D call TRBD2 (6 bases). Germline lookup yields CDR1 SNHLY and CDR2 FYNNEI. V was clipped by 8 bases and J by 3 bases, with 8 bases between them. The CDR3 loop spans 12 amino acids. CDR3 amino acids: CASGTYYNEQFF. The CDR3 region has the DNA TGTGCCAGCGGGACTTACTACAATGAGCAGTTCTTC.

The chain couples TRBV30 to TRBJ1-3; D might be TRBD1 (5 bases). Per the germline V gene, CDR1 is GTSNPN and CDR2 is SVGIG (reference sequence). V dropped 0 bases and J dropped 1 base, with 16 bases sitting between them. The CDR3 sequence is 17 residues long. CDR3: CAWSVRRVKGSGNTIYF. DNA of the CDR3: TGTGCCTGGAGTGTCCGCAGGGTGAAGGGTTCTGGAAACACCATATATTTT.

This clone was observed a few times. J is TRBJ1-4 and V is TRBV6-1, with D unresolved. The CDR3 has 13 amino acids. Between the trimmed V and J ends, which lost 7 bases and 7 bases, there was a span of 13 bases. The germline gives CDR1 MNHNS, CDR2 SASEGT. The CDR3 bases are TGTGCCAGCAATGAGGCGCTTGGTGAAAAACTGTTTTTT. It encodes CASNEALGEKLFF.

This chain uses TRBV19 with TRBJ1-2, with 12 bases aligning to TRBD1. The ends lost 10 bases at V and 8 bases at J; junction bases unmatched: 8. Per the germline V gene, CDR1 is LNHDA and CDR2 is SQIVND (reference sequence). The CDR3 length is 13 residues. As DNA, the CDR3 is TGTGCCACGTCCCGGGACAGGGGGCAGGGCTACACCTTC. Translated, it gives CATSRDRGQGYTF.

The CDR3 is CASSLAEALHGYTF. DNA for the CDR3: TGCGCCAGCAGCTTGGCCGAGGCCCTCCATGGCTACACCTTC. The V call is TRBV5-1, the J call TRBJ1-2; no clear D. Trimming cost V 0 bases and J 6 bases, with 12 bases left between them. CDR1 is SGHRS and CDR2 is YFSETQ in the germline V gene. CDR3 length: 14 residues.

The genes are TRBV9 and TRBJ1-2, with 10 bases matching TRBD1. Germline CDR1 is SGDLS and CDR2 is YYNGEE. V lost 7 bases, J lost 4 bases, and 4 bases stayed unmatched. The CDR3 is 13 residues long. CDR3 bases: TGTGCCAGCGGTGGACAGGGGGGCTATGGCTACACCTTC. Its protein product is CASGGQGGYGYTF. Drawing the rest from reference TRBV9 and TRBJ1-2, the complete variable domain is DSGVTQTPKHLITATGQRVTLRCSPRSGDLSVYWYQQSLDQGLQFLIQYYNGEERAKGNILERFSAQQFPDLHSELNLSSLELGDSALYFCASGGQGGYGYTFGSGTRLTVV.

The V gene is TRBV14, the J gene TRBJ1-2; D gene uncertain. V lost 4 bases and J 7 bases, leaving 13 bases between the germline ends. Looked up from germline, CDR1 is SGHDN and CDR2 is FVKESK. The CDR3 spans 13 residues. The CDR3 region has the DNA TGTGCCAGCAGCCGCGGAGCGTTCGTTGGCTACACCTTC. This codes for CASSRGAFVGYTF.

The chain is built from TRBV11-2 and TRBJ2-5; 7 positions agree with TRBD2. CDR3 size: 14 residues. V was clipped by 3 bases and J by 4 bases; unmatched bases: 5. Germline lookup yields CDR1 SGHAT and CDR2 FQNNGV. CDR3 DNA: TGTGCCAGCAGCTTCTCGGGAGGTGGAGAGACCCAGTACTTC. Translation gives CASSFSGGGETQYF.

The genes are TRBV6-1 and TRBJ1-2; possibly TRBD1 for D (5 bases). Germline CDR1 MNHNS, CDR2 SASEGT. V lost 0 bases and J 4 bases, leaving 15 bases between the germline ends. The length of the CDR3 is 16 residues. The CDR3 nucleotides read TGTGCCAGCAGTGAAGCGAATCCTGGGGGTTCCTATGGCTACACCTTC. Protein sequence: CASSEANPGGSYGYTF.

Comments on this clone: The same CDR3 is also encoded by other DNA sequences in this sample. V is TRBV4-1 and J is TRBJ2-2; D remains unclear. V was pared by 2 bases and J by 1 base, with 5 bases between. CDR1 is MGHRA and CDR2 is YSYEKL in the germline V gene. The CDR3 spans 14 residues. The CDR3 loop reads CASSQRENTGELFF. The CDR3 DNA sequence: TGCGCCAGCAGCCAACGAGAGAACACCGGGGAGCTGTTTTTT.

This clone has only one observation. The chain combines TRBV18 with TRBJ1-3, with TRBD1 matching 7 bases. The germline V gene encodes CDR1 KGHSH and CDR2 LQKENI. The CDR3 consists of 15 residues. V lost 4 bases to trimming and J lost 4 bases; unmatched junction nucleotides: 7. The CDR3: CASSRSGQAGNTIYF. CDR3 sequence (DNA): TGTGCCAGCTCACGTTCCGGACAGGCGGGAAACACCATATATTTT.

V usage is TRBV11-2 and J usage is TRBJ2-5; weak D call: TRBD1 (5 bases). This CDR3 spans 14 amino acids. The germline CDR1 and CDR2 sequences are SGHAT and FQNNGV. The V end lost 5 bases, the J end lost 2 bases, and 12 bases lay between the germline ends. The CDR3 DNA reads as TGTGCCAGCAGCCCCGGACACTTACAAGAGACCCAGTACTTC. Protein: CASSPGHLQETQYF.

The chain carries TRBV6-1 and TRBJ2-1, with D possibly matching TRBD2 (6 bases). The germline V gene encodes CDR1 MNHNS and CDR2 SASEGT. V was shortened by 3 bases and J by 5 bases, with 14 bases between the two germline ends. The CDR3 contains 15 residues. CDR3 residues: CASSDRERRDNEQFF. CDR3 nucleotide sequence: TGTGCCAGCAGTGACCGGGAGAGGAGGGACAATGAGCAGTTCTTC.

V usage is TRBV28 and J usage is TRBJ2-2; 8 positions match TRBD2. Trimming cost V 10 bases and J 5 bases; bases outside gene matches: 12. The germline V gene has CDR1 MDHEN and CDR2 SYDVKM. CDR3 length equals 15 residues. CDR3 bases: TGTGCCATCGCAGCGGGGGTCTCTCGAACCGGGGAGCTGTTTTTT. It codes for CAIAAGVSRTGELFF.

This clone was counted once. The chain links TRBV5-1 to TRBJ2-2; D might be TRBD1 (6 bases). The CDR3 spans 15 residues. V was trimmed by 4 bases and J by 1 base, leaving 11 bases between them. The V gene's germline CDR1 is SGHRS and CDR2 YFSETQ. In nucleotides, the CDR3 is TGCGCCAGCAGCAGGGACACCCTGAACACCGGGGAGCTGTTTTTT. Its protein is CASSRDTLNTGELFF.

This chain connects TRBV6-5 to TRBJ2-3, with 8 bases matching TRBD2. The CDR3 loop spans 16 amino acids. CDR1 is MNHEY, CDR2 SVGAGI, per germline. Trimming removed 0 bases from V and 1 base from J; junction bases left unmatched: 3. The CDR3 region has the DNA TGTGCCAGCAGTTACTCGGCGGGAGGACGCACAGATACGCAGTATTTT. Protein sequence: CASSYSAGGRTDTQYF.